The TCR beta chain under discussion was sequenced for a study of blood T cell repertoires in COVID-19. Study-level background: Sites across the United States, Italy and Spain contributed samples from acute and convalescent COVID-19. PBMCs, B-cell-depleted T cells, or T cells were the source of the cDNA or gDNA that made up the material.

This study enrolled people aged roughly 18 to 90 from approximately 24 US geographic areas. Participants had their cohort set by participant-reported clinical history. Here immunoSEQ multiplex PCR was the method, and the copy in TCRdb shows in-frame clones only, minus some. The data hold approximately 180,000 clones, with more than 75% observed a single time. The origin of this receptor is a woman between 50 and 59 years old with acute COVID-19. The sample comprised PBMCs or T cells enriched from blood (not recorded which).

CDR3 in DNA: TGTGCCAGCAGCTACCTGGGGGAGGGCTATGGCTACACCTTC. Amino acids: CASSYLGEGYGYTF. This chain uses TRBV7-2 with TRBJ1-2; TRBD1 might be the D (5 bases). This CDR3 has 14 residues. Germline CDR1 reads SGHTA; CDR2 reads FQGNSA. V lost 4 bases and J 4 bases, leaving 13 bases between the germline ends.